This T cell receptor beta chain was recorded in a study of CD8+CD57+ T cells in acquired aplastic anemia. Study in general: DNA per sorted CD4+ or CD8+ sample ranged about 0.17 to 30 ug, averaging roughly 3.2 ug.

V dropped 1 base and J dropped 2 bases, with 11 bases sitting between them. The CDR3 length is 15 residues. Germline loops: CDR1 SGHTA, CDR2 FQGTGA. Previously, flow cytometry had revealed CD8+CD57+ cell expansion in the patients chosen for sequencing. TCR beta VDJ and CDR3 profiling used genomic DNA as template. A single record per CDR3 protein comes from TCRdb applying MiXCR to the reads. The repertoire holds about 180,000 distinct CDR3 sequences, with 50% to 65% as singletons. The source material was sorted CD4+, CD8+, or CD8+CD57+ T cells (not recorded which) from PBMCs. The source of this sequence is a human donor with aplastic anemia. The V gene is TRBV7-3, the J gene TRBJ1-1, with D uncertain. The DNA for the CDR3 is TGTGCCAGCAGCTTAAATCCAGCCCTCAACACTGAAGCTTTCTTT. Its translation is CASSLNPALNTEAFF.